The present TCR beta chain was sequenced within a study of early T cells in non-severe SARS-CoV-2 infection. This clonotype was counted at least ten times. The V gene lost 7 bases and the J gene lost 4 bases, with 20 bases spanning the gap. In germline, CDR1 is LNHDA, CDR2 SQIVND (reference sequence). CDR3 length: 16 amino acids. MiXCR, run by TCRdb on the 5' RACE reads, gives a single entry per CDR3 protein. This table has more than 60,000 distinct CDR3 sequences, more than 10% appearing once. Sequencing was performed on whole blood, taken at baseline. The receptor's source is an adult who was a healthcare worker with PCR-confirmed SARS-CoV-2 infection or an uninfected control (not recorded which). The donor label of this sample is uncertain. The chain is built from TRBV19 and TRBJ1-3, with D possibly matching TRBD1 (5 bases). For the CDR3, the DNA is TGTGCCAGTACCCAGGCTCTGGAGGGGCGAGGAAACACCATATATTTT. Its translation: CASTQALEGRGNTIYF.